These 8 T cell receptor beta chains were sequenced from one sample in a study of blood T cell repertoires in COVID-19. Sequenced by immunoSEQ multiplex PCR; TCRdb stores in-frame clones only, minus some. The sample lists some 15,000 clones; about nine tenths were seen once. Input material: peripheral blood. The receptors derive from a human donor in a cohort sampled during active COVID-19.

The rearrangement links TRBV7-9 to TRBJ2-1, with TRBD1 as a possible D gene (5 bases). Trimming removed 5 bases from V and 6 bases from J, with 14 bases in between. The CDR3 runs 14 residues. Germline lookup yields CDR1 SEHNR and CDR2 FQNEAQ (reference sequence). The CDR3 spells CASSDPGLSNEQFF. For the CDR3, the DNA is TGTGCCAGCAGCGATCCAGGGCTTTCCAATGAGCAGTTCTTC.

The CDR3 protein is CASSLRGLAGADTQYF. DNA of the CDR3: TGTGCCAGCAGTCTCAGGGGACTAGCGGGAGCAGATACGCAGTATTTT. The chain employs TRBV6-6 and TRBJ2-3; 14 positions match TRBD2. Germline trimming cut 5 bases from V and 4 bases from J; bases unmatched to any gene: 5. The CDR3 covers 16 residues. CDR1 and CDR2 (germline): MNHNY, SVGAGI (reference sequence).

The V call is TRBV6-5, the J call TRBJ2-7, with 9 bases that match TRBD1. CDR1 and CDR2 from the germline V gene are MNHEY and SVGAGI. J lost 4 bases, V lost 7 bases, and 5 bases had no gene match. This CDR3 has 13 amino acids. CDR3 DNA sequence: TGTGCCAGCACCCACAGGGGGCAGTACGAGCAGTACTTC. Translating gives CASTHRGQYEQYF.

The CDR3 DNA reads as TGTGCTAGTGGTTCCCCGAACGGTCATGAGCAGTTCTTC. Its translation: CASGSPNGHEQFF. V is TRBV12-5 and J is TRBJ2-1; D is uncertain. Germline CDR1 and CDR2: LGHNT and FRNRAP. V lost 4 bases, J lost 8 bases, and 12 bases lay in between. The CDR3 spans 13 residues.

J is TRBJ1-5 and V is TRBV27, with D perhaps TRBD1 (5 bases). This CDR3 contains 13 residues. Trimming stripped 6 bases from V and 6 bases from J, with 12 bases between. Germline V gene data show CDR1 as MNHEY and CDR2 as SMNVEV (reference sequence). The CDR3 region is CASRRREGQPQHF. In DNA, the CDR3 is TGTGCCAGCAGGCGCAGGGAAGGTCAGCCCCAGCATTTT.

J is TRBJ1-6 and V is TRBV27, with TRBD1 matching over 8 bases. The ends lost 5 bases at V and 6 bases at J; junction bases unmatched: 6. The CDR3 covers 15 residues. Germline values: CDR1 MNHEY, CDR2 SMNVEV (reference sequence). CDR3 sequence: CASSNRGQGNSPLHF. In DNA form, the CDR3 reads TGTGCCAGCAGTAACCGAGGACAGGGTAATTCACCCCTCCACTTT.

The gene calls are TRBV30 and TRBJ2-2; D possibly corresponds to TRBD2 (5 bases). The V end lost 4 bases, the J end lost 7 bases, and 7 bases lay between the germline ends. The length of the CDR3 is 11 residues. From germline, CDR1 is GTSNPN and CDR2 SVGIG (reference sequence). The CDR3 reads CAWMSGGELFF. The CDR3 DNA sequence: TGTGCCTGGATGAGCGGCGGGGAGCTGTTTTTT.

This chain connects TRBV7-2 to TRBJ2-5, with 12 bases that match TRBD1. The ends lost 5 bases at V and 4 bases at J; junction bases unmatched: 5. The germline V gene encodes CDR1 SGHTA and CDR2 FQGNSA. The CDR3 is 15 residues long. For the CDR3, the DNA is TGTGCCAGCAGCCGGGACAGGGGGCGCGGAGAGACCCAGTACTTC. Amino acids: CASSRDRGRGETQYF.